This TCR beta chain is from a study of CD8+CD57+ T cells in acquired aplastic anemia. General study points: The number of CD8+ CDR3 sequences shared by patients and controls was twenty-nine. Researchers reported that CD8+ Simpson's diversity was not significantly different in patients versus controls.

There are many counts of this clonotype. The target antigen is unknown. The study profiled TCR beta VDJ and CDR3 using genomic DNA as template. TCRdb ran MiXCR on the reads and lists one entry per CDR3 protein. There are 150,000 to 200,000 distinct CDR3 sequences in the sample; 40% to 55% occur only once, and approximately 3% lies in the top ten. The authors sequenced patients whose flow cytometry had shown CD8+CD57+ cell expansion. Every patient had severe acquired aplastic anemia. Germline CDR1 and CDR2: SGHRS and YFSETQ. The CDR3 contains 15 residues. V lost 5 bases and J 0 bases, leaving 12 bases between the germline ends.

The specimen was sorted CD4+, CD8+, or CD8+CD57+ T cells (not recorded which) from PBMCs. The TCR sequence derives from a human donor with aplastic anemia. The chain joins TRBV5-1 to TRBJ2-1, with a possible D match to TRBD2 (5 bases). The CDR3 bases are TGCGCCAGCAGGGGCGGGCTAAGCTCCTACAATGAGCAGTTCTTC. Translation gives CASRGGLSSYNEQFF.